One sample yielded the 25 T cell receptor beta chains listed below, sequenced in a study of vaccination and CD4 T cells after COVID-19. At the Johns Hopkins FTIC core, DNA taken from cultured CD4+ T cells was sequenced by way of the Oncomine TCR Beta short-read assay. In TCRdb, the PCR reads were re-called with MiXCR into one record per CDR3 protein. This table has approximately 16,000 distinct CDR3 sequences, roughly 60% appearing once. Their recognized antigens are unknown. Stated treatment: approximately 9-day PBMC culture with coronavirus spike peptide pools or control peptides (ViraFEST assay). Sequenced: CD4+ T cells from blood, cultured in vitro. The origin of the receptors is a human donor who had recovered from COVID-19.

This clonotype was detected only a few times. The chain joins TRBV11-1 to TRBJ1-5, with D hard to call. CDR1 SGHAT and CDR2 FQDESV come from the germline V gene (reference sequence). The CDR3 contains 14 residues. The V and J ends lost 1 base and 1 base respectively, with 5 bases between them. The CDR3 here is CASSLGGSNQPQHF. In nucleotides, the CDR3 is TGTGCCAGCAGCTTAGGTGGGAGCAATCAGCCCCAGCATTTT.

By frequency in the sample, this clonotype is large. The rearrangement uses TRBV6-1 and TRBJ1-1; D ambiguous. CDR1 MNHNS and CDR2 SASEGT come from the germline V gene. The CDR3 covers 13 residues. The V gene lost 6 bases and the J gene lost 1 base, with 9 bases spanning the gap. As DNA, the CDR3 is TGTGCCAGCAGCGTAACACGGAACACTGAAGCTTTCTTT. This gives the protein CASSVTRNTEAFF.

This clonotype was detected only a few times. V is TRBV5-5 and J is TRBJ2-3; D possibly corresponds to TRBD2 (6 bases). V lost 7 bases to trimming and J lost 0 bases, with 6 bases between them. The CDR3 totals 12 residues. From germline, CDR1 is SGHKS and CDR2 YYEKEE (reference sequence). The CDR3, as DNA: TGTGCCAGCGGGACTAGCACAGATACGCAGTATTTT. Its translation: CASGTSTDTQYF.

The CDR3 DNA reads as TGTGCCATCAGTGAAGAGAGGGGCCTGAACTATGGCTACACCTTC. Protein product: CAISEERGLNYGYTF. The chain recombines TRBV10-3 with TRBJ1-2, with D maybe TRBD1 (5 bases). The V and J ends lost 3 bases and 2 bases respectively, with 13 bases between them. The CDR3 has 15 residues. Germline V gives CDR1 ENHRY, CDR2 SYGVKD.

The chain has TRBV2 and TRBJ2-3, with TRBD2 as a possible D gene (5 bases). Trimming pared 7 bases from V and 2 bases from J, leaving 13 bases between. The V gene's germline CDR1 is SNHLY and CDR2 FYNNEI. This CDR3 is 14 amino acids long. The CDR3 protein is CASTRAGNTDTQYF. CDR3 nucleotides: TGTGCCAGCACAAGGGCGGGCAACACAGATACGCAGTATTTT.

This clonotype was recorded once. The chain has TRBV18 and TRBJ1-3; TRBD1 matches 7 bases. The CDR3 is 18 residues long. V lost 2 bases to trimming and J lost 2 bases; unmatched junction nucleotides: 12. CDR1 and CDR2 (germline): KGHSH, LQKENI. The CDR3 sequence is CASSPSAPGTETGNTIYF. The CDR3 coding sequence is TGTGCCAGCTCACCATCAGCTCCCGGGACAGAAACTGGAAACACCATATATTTT. Full variable domain (remainder filled in from reference TRBV18 and TRBJ1-3): NAGVMQNPRHLVRRRGQEARLRCSPMKGHSHVYWYRQLPEEGLKFMVYLQKENIIDESGMPKERFSAEFPKEGPSILRIQQVVRGDSAAYFCASSPSAPGTETGNTIYFGEGSWLTVV.

This chain joins TRBV5-4 and TRBJ2-1; D perhaps matches TRBD2 (5 bases). CDR1 is SGHNT and CDR2 is YYREEE in the germline V gene (reference sequence). This CDR3 has 13 residues. V dropped 4 bases and J dropped 6 bases, with 11 bases sitting between them. Here the CDR3 reads CASSITRANEQFF. Written as DNA, the CDR3 is TGTGCCAGCAGCATCACTAGAGCCAATGAGCAGTTCTTC.

V is TRBV12-3 or TRBV12-4 and J is TRBJ1-3; tentatively, D is TRBD1 (5 bases). Trimming left V 6 bases short and J 4 bases short, with 7 bases between. The CDR3 runs 12 residues. The CDR3 DNA reads as TGTGCCAGCAGCCGGACAGGAAACACCATATATTTT. It yields the protein CASSRTGNTIYF.

This clonotype was recorded once. The rearrangement links TRBV20-1 to TRBJ2-1; no definite D call. CDR3 length equals 15 residues. Germline CDR1 and CDR2: DFQATT and SNEGSKA (reference sequence). Trimming pared 0 bases from V and 5 bases from J, leaving 14 bases between. Here the CDR3 reads CSARDRVPVNNEQFF. The CDR3 region has the DNA TGCAGTGCTAGAGATCGCGTCCCAGTGAACAATGAGCAGTTCTTC.

The J gene is TRBJ2-5, the V gene TRBV7-3, with D tentatively TRBD1 (6 bases). The V gene's germline CDR1 is SGHTA and CDR2 FQGTGA. The CDR3 totals 14 residues. V lost 5 bases and J lost 2, with 12 bases in between. CDR3 in amino acids: CASSPTGLQETQYF. CDR3 nucleotide sequence: TGTGCCAGCAGCCCCACAGGGCTGCAAGAGACCCAGTACTTC.

The chain recombines TRBV7-3 with TRBJ1-5; perhaps TRBD1 as D (5 bases). The ends were cut back, 3 bases at V and 6 bases at J, with 18 bases in the middle. Looked up from germline, CDR1 is SGHTA and CDR2 is FQGTGA. The CDR3 loop spans 16 amino acids. CDR3 DNA sequence: TGTGCCAGCAGCTTGAACTATGCAGGGACGGCTCAGCCCCAGCATTTT. Translation: CASSLNYAGTAQPQHF.

This clonotype was found a few times. V is TRBV19 and J is TRBJ1-6; TRBD1 might be the D (6 bases). Per germline, CDR1 LNHDA and CDR2 SQIVND (reference sequence). The CDR3 is made up of 13 amino acids. The germline V and J ends were trimmed by 9 bases and 14 bases, with 20 bases remaining between them. CDR3 protein: CASRRGRGRSLHF. The CDR3 DNA reads as TGTGCCAGCCGACGAGGCAGGGGAAGGTCCCTCCACTTT.

The chain uses TRBV20-1 and TRBJ1-4, with 10 bases aligning to TRBD1. This CDR3 comprises 14 residues. Germline values: CDR1 DFQATT, CDR2 SNEGSKA (reference sequence). The trim removed 6 bases at V and 6 bases at J, leaving 7 bases unmatched. CDR3 bases: TGCAGTGCAGGTGGGGGGACAGGGGATGAAAAACTGTTTTTT. Protein: CSAGGGTGDEKLFF.

The chain links TRBV21-1 to TRBJ2-5; the D call TRBD1 from the table was never checked on the DNA. TRBV21-1 is a listed pseudogene. This CDR3 contains 13 residues. For the CDR3, the DNA is TGTGCCAGCAGCGGAGATGTCCGGGAGACCCAGTACTTC. Its translation: CASSGDVRETQYF.

CDR3 coding DNA: TGTGCCAGCAGCTCCTCTTCAGGGGGCTCCCCCAATGAGCAGTTCTTC. It is translated as CASSSSSGGSPNEQFF. This chain links TRBV7-3 with TRBJ2-1; 8 nucleotides line up with TRBD1. The CDR3 extends over 16 amino acids. J lost 6 bases, V lost 4 bases, and 11 bases had no gene match. The V gene's germline CDR1 is SGHTA and CDR2 FQGTGA.

The chain joins TRBV7-8 to TRBJ2-5; perhaps TRBD1 as D (6 bases). Germline loops: CDR1 SGHVS, CDR2 FQNEAQ. Trimming pared 2 bases from V and 4 bases from J, leaving 17 bases between. This CDR3 comprises 16 residues. CDR3 coding DNA: TGTGCCAGCAGCTTAAGGGCAGGGGTTGCTGGAGAGACCCAGTACTTC. The encoded protein is CASSLRAGVAGETQYF.

The chain combines TRBV30 with TRBJ1-3; D remains unclear. The CDR3 is 11 amino acids. CDR1 is GTSNPN, CDR2 SVGIG, per germline (reference sequence). V lost 5 bases, J lost 2 bases, and 4 bases lay in between. CDR3 sequence (DNA): TGTGCCTGGGGAACTGGAAACACCATATATTTT. Translated: CAWGTGNTIYF. Together with reference TRBV30 and TRBJ1-3, the CDR3 gives the full variable domain: SQTIHQWPATLVQPVGSPLSLECTVEGTSNPNLYWYRQAAGRGLQLLFYSVGIGQISSEVPQNLSASRPQDRQFILSSKKLLLSDSGFYLCAWGTGNTIYFGEGSWLTVV.

This clonotype turned up a few times. V and J are TRBV19 and TRBJ1-6; 7 bases agree with TRBD1. Germline V gene sequence: CDR1 LNHDA, CDR2 SQIVND (reference sequence). The CDR3 sequence is 14 residues long. J was trimmed by 7 bases and V by 10 bases; bases with no gene match: 10. The CDR3 bases are TGTGCCACTCGCCGGGACAGCCTCAATTCACCCCTCCACTTT. It translates to CATRRDSLNSPLHF. The full variable domain, rest sourced from reference TRBV19 and TRBJ1-6, is DGGITQSPKYLFRKEGQNVTLSCEQNLNHDAMYWYRQDPGQGLRLIYYSQIVNDFQKGDIAEGYSVSREKKESFPLTVTSAQKNPTAFYLCATRRDSLNSPLHFGNGTRLTVT.

The J gene is TRBJ2-5, the V gene TRBV7-2, with a tentative D call TRBD1 (6 bases). The CDR3 is 14 amino acids. Looked up from germline, CDR1 is SGHTA and CDR2 is FQGNSA. The germline V and J ends were trimmed by 8 bases and 2 bases, with 15 bases remaining between them. The CDR3 here is CASAQQGSQETQYF. CDR3 nucleotide sequence: TGTGCCAGCGCCCAACAGGGCTCTCAAGAGACCCAGTACTTC.

This sequence joins TRBV5-1 and TRBJ2-1; 8 nucleotides line up with TRBD2. CDR1 is SGHRS and CDR2 is YFSETQ in the germline V gene. With 0 bases clipped from V and 4 bases from J, the junction kept 3 bases outside the gene matches. The CDR3 spans 15 residues. The CDR3 DNA is TGCGCCAGCAGCTTGGGCGAGCGGGGGTACAATGAGCAGTTCTTC. Its protein product is CASSLGERGYNEQFF.

In nucleotides, the CDR3 is TGTGCCAGCAGCACGCCCAGGGTCAGTAATGAAAAACTGTTTTTT. This codes for CASSTPRVSNEKLFF. This sequence joins TRBV2 and TRBJ1-4; weak D call: TRBD1 (5 bases). Germline V gene sequence: CDR1 SNHLY, CDR2 FYNNEI. V gave up 6 bases and J gave up 4 bases, with 15 bases separating them. The CDR3 is made up of 15 amino acids.

This clonotype occurred a few times. The J gene is TRBJ1-2, the V gene TRBV7-2; TRBD1 aligns across 9 bases. Germline-derived CDR1 and CDR2 are SGHTA and FQGNSA. With 3 bases clipped from V and 8 bases from J, the junction kept 4 bases outside the gene matches. The CDR3 spans 13 residues. This CDR3 reads CASSFDRGSGYTF. CDR3 DNA sequence: TGTGCCAGCAGCTTTGACAGGGGGAGCGGCTACACCTTC.

The chain joins TRBV20-1 to TRBJ2-5; 13 bases fit TRBD2. This CDR3 has 16 residues. The V gene end was trimmed by 3 bases and the J gene end by 2 bases; junction bases not matched to a gene: 6. Germline values: CDR1 DFQATT, CDR2 SNEGSKA (reference sequence). This CDR3 reads CSARDPGLAGQETQYF. DNA for the CDR3: TGCAGTGCTAGGGACCCGGGACTAGCGGGGCAAGAGACCCAGTACTTC.

This clonotype was observed a few times. The V gene is TRBV23-1, the J gene TRBJ1-1; D unresolved. TRBV23-1 is labeled an ORF, and its function is uncertain. The CDR3 sequence is 15 residues long. V dropped 0 bases and J dropped 2 bases, with 10 bases sitting between them. CDR3 amino acids: CASSQSTGSNTEAFF. CDR3 DNA: TGCGCCAGCAGTCAATCAACGGGGAGCAACACTGAAGCTTTCTTT.

This clonotype was seen more than once but under ten times. This chain links TRBV11-2 with TRBJ1-1; possibly TRBD1 for D (6 bases). V was cut by 0 bases and J by 1 base, with 12 bases left in between. The CDR3 is 16 amino acids. CDR1 is SGHAT, CDR2 FQNNGV, per germline. The CDR3 reads CASSLDRGQWNTEAFF. The CDR3 coding sequence is TGTGCCAGCAGCTTAGATCGAGGACAGTGGAACACTGAAGCTTTCTTT.